This entry lists 25 T cell receptor beta chains sequenced from one sample in a study of blood T cell repertoires in COVID-19. The table came from immunoSEQ multiplex PCR; TCRdb's copy has only in-frame clones and leaves some out. In the table there are over 200,000 clones, 75% to 90% of which are singletons. The source material was peripheral blood. The source is a man in his sixties who had recovered from COVID-19.

This clone came up once. V and J are TRBV9 and TRBJ2-7, with D tentatively TRBD1 (5 bases). The CDR3 runs 14 residues. Trimming took off 4 bases at V and 4 bases at J, with 15 bases between the two ends. In germline, CDR1 is SGDLS, CDR2 YYNGEE. The CDR3: CASSPRQIIYEQYF. The CDR3 DNA is TGTGCCAGCAGCCCTCGACAGATTATTTACGAGCAGTACTTC.

The count of this clone is one. The genes are TRBV3-1 (or the pseudogene TRBV3-2) and TRBJ1-1, with D possibly TRBD1 on 5 matching bases. Deletions cut 2 bases from V and 4 bases from J, with 11 bases between. The CDR3 extends over 14 amino acids. Germline V CDR1 and CDR2: LGHDT, YNNKEL (reference sequence). The CDR3 loop reads CASSQWGEGTEAFF. The CDR3 DNA follows: TGTGCCAGCAGCCAATGGGGGGAAGGCACTGAAGCTTTCTTT.

The V call is TRBV3-1 (or the pseudogene TRBV3-2), the J call TRBJ2-7, with TRBD2 as a possible D gene (6 bases). The germline gives CDR1 LGHDT, CDR2 YNNKEL (reference sequence). V was cut by 6 bases and J by 2 bases, with 11 bases left in between. The CDR3 loop spans 13 amino acids. The CDR3 is CASRGLRTYEQYF. CDR3 sequence (DNA): TGTGCCAGCAGGGGACTGCGGACCTACGAGCAGTACTTC.

The chain has TRBV7-8 and TRBJ1-1; 9 nucleotides align to TRBD1. Germline V CDR1 and CDR2: SGHVS, FQNEAQ. The CDR3 sequence is 13 residues long. J gave up 4 bases and V 5 bases, and 2 bases lay outside the gene matches. As DNA, the CDR3 is TGTGCCAGCAGCCTGACAGGGGGCACTGAAGCTTTCTTT. Amino acids: CASSLTGGTEAFF.

V and J are TRBV9 and TRBJ2-1; 10 nucleotides agree with TRBD2. CDR1 and CDR2 from the germline V gene are SGDLS and YYNGEE. This CDR3 is built from 16 residues. V dropped 0 bases and J dropped 4; count of bases not matched to a gene: 4. Here the CDR3 reads CASSVVRTSGYNEQFF. The CDR3 nucleotides are TGTGCCAGCAGCGTAGTCCGGACTAGCGGTTACAATGAGCAGTTCTTC.

The chain combines TRBV5-5 with TRBJ1-2; D gene ambiguous. This CDR3 is built from 15 residues. CDR1 and CDR2 (germline): SGHKS, YYEKEE (reference sequence). The V end lost 0 bases, the J end lost 0 bases, and 9 bases lay between the germline ends. The DNA of the CDR3 is TGTGCCAGCAGCTTGGTTAACCAGGCTAACTATGGCTACACCTTC. Protein product: CASSLVNQANYGYTF.

The chain employs TRBV9 and TRBJ2-7; maybe TRBD2 (7 bases). Germline lookup yields CDR1 SGDLS and CDR2 YYNGEE. This CDR3 spans 12 amino acids. The V gene lost 4 bases and the J gene lost 5 bases, with 10 bases spanning the gap. CDR3 sequence reads: CASSRGGDEQYF. In nucleotides, the CDR3 is TGTGCCAGCAGCAGGGGGGGAGACGAGCAGTACTTC.

This clone has just one count. The chain employs TRBV18 and TRBJ2-1; maybe TRBD2 (5 bases). The germline V and J ends were trimmed by 1 base and 7 bases, with 14 bases remaining between them. The CDR3 has 15 amino acids. The germline CDR1 and CDR2 sequences are KGHSH and LQKENI. CDR3 nucleotide sequence: TGTGCCAGCTCACCACGCCGAGGGTTGGGGAATGAGCAGTTCTTC. Its protein product is CASSPRRGLGNEQFF.

This chain uses TRBV7-9 with TRBJ2-2, with D unresolved. The CDR3 extends over 16 amino acids. V lost 3 bases, J lost 1 base, and 12 bases lay in between. Germline V gene data show CDR1 as SEHNR and CDR2 as FQNEAQ (reference sequence). CDR3 DNA: TGTGCCAGCAGCTTCGAACCCATCAGGAACACCGGGGAGCTGTTTTTT. Its translation is CASSFEPIRNTGELFF. The full variable domain, completed using reference TRBV7-9 and TRBJ2-2, is DTGVSQNPRHKITKRGQNVTFRCDPISEHNRLYWYRQTLGQGPEFLTYFQNEAQLEKSRLLSDRFSAERPKGSFSTLEIQRTEQGDSAMYLCASSFEPIRNTGELFFGEGSRLTVL.

The V gene is TRBV18, the J gene TRBJ2-5, with TRBD1 as a possible D gene (6 bases). Trimming stripped 0 bases from V and 3 bases from J, with 17 bases between. CDR3 size: 17 residues. CDR1 is KGHSH and CDR2 is LQKENI in the germline V gene. The CDR3 region is CASSPPGQRSGKETQYF. The CDR3 DNA sequence: TGTGCCAGCTCACCACCGGGACAAAGAAGCGGAAAAGAGACCCAGTACTTC.

The J gene is TRBJ2-2, the V gene TRBV27; maybe TRBD2 (5 bases). There are 15 residues in the CDR3. Germline values: CDR1 MNHEY, CDR2 SMNVEV (reference sequence). Between the trimmed V and J ends, which lost 3 bases and 6 bases, there was a span of 14 bases. DNA for the CDR3: TGTGCCAGCAGTTTCGGGTCCCCGAGGGCCGGGGAGCTGTTTTTT. This encodes CASSFGSPRAGELFF.

The gene calls are TRBV9 and TRBJ1-1; 9 bases fit TRBD1. The CDR3 totals 13 residues. V lost 4 bases and J lost 7; bases outside the gene matches: 5. Germline CDR1 and CDR2: SGDLS and YYNGEE. CDR3 nucleotide sequence: TGTGCCAGCAGCTCCGGGACAGGGATTGAAGCTTTCTTT. Its protein is CASSSGTGIEAFF.

This clone appeared a few times. This chain links TRBV18 with TRBJ2-7; D is unclear. V was shortened by 3 bases and J by 6 bases, with 9 bases between the two germline ends. Germline CDR1 KGHSH, CDR2 LQKENI. This CDR3 comprises 12 residues. Here the CDR3 reads CASSPQGGEQYF. Here the CDR3 DNA reads TGTGCCAGCTCACCTCAAGGCGGCGAGCAGTACTTC.

The CDR3 DNA reads as TGTGCCAGCAGTCCAACCGTGGCGGAACTAGCCAAAAACATTCAGTACTTC. This codes for CASSPTVAELAKNIQYF. This rearrangement joins TRBV28 to TRBJ2-4; D gene uncertain. CDR1 is MDHEN and CDR2 is SYDVKM in the germline V gene. V was trimmed by 5 bases and J by 0 bases, leaving 17 bases between them. The CDR3 is made up of 17 amino acids.

This sequence joins TRBV19 and TRBJ1-2; D possibly corresponds to TRBD1 (5 bases). The CDR3 loop spans 15 amino acids. The germline V gene has CDR1 LNHDA and CDR2 SQIVND (reference sequence). Trimming cost V 9 bases and J 6 bases, with 23 bases left between them. The DNA of the CDR3 is TGTGCCAGCCAAATCGCCCGGTGGGGGGGGGATGGCTACACCTTC. Its translation: CASQIARWGGDGYTF.

The chain couples TRBV4-3 to TRBJ2-1, with 12 bases aligning to TRBD2. CDR3 size: 16 residues. V lost 0 bases and J lost 7; bases outside the gene matches: 4. Germline V gene data show CDR1 as LGHNA and CDR2 as YSLEER. The CDR3 region is CASSQDPSGRVNEQFF. CDR3 sequence (DNA): TGCGCCAGCAGCCAAGATCCTAGCGGGAGGGTGAATGAGCAGTTCTTC.

The table lists this clone with a count of one. The chain is built from TRBV28 and TRBJ1-6; possibly TRBD1 for D (6 bases). Trimming pared 6 bases from V and 10 bases from J, leaving 16 bases between. In germline, CDR1 is MDHEN, CDR2 SYDVKM. The CDR3 spans 14 residues. The CDR3 DNA reads TGTGCCAGCAGCAACCTCAGGGGAAAGTCACCCCTCCACTTT. Protein: CASSNLRGKSPLHF.

The chain couples TRBV7-2 to TRBJ2-4; D possibly corresponds to TRBD2 (6 bases). CDR1 and CDR2 from the germline V gene are SGHTA and FQGNSA. This CDR3 is built from 15 residues. Trimming removed 1 base at V and 2 bases at J, with 9 bases between. The CDR3 region is CASSLDGGTKNIQYF. The DNA of the CDR3 is TGTGCCAGCAGCTTAGACGGGGGAACCAAAAACATTCAGTACTTC.

This chain uses TRBV5-5 with TRBJ2-1, with a possible D match to TRBD2 (5 bases). CDR1 is SGHKS and CDR2 is YYEKEE in the germline V gene (reference sequence). V was trimmed by 0 bases and J by 4 bases, leaving 14 bases between them. The CDR3 contains 16 residues. The CDR3 DNA sequence: TGTGCCAGCAGCTTGGCCGTGACGCGGGCATACAATGAGCAGTTCTTC. It specifies CASSLAVTRAYNEQFF.

The rearrangement joins TRBV19 to TRBJ1-2, with 7 bases that match TRBD1. This CDR3 has 14 residues. CDR1 and CDR2 (germline): LNHDA, SQIVND (reference sequence). Trimming removed 6 bases from V and 4 bases from J; junction bases left unmatched: 8. CDR3: CASRTGFSGYGYTF. DNA for the CDR3: TGTGCCAGTAGGACAGGGTTCAGCGGCTATGGCTACACCTTC.

V gene TRBV29-1 combines with J gene TRBJ2-1; 9 bases agree with TRBD1. The CDR3 contains 14 residues. Germline lookup yields CDR1 SQVTM and CDR2 ANQGSEA. V lost 7 bases, J lost 1 base, and 5 bases stayed unmatched. CDR3: CSAVQGASYNEQFF. The CDR3 nucleotides are TGCAGCGCTGTACAGGGGGCGTCCTACAATGAGCAGTTCTTC.

Only one count was recorded for this clone. V usage is TRBV5-1 and J usage is TRBJ1-1, with a possible D match to TRBD1 (5 bases). The V end lost 5 bases, the J end lost 4 bases, and 30 bases lay between the germline ends. The CDR3 covers 19 residues. Per the germline V gene, CDR1 is SGHRS and CDR2 is YFSETQ. The CDR3 loop is CASSSWKLGGSFVGTEAFF. CDR3 in DNA: TGCGCCAGCAGTTCTTGGAAATTGGGGGGGTCCTTCGTCGGCACTGAAGCTTTCTTT.

CDR3 coding DNA: TGTGCCTGGAGTCGACAGGGGCCCCTACAAGAGACCCAGTACTTC. Translated: CAWSRQGPLQETQYF. The chain uses TRBV30 and TRBJ2-5; the match to TRBD1 covers 8 bases. Germline V gene sequence: CDR1 GTSNPN, CDR2 SVGIG (reference sequence). The V segment lost 2 bases and the J segment 2 bases; nucleotides outside the gene matches: 7. There are 15 residues in the CDR3.

By its share, this clone is medium-sized. The V call is TRBV2, the J call TRBJ1-5, with D unclear. Trimming took 7 bases from V and 0 from J, leaving 10 bases between them. The CDR3 loop spans 14 amino acids. Germline V CDR1 and CDR2: SNHLY, FYNNEI. The CDR3, as DNA: TGTGCCAGCAAGACGGGTTATAGCAATCAGCCCCAGCATTTT. Translated: CASKTGYSNQPQHF.

The genes are TRBV2 and TRBJ2-2, with 10 nucleotides matching TRBD2. V dropped 5 bases and J dropped 0; count of bases not matched to a gene: 0. The germline V gene encodes CDR1 SNHLY and CDR2 FYNNEI. The CDR3 totals 15 residues. The CDR3 sequence: CASSTSGANTGELFF. In DNA form, the CDR3 reads TGTGCCAGCAGTACTAGCGGGGCGAACACCGGGGAGCTGTTTTTT.